This TCR beta chain appears in the sequencing data of a study of T cell responses to AZD1222 COVID-19 vaccine. This CDR3 comprises 15 residues. Germline lookup yields CDR1 SEHNR and CDR2 FQNEAQ (reference sequence). V was cut by 2 bases and J by 1 base, with 11 bases left in between. Findings of the study overall: Among those given AZD1222, only six were seropositive at baseline. Unmutated variant regions are reportedly the target of nearly half of TCRs that are spike-specific. The donors showed a predominance of white British ancestry and of females, with possible underestimation of clonal diversity. Across spike, vaccine-associated CD4 TCRs were found, dominant at 160-218 and 743-854.

Clones were sequenced by immunoSEQ multiplex PCR, and TCRdb holds only the in-frame ones, with some missing. The repertoire holds around 130,000 clones, 70% to 90% seen once, with 3% in the top ten. With respect to this clone: Its antigen is unidentified.

Material: peripheral blood, obtained 28 days after the second AZD1222 dose. The chain employs TRBV7-9 and TRBJ1-1, with a weak D call TRBD1 (5 bases). The receptor was derived from an adult who received the AZD1222 COVID-19 vaccine. The CDR3 is CASSLTGHPNTEAFF. The CDR3 DNA reads TGTGCCAGCAGCTTAACAGGACACCCGAACACTGAAGCTTTCTTT.